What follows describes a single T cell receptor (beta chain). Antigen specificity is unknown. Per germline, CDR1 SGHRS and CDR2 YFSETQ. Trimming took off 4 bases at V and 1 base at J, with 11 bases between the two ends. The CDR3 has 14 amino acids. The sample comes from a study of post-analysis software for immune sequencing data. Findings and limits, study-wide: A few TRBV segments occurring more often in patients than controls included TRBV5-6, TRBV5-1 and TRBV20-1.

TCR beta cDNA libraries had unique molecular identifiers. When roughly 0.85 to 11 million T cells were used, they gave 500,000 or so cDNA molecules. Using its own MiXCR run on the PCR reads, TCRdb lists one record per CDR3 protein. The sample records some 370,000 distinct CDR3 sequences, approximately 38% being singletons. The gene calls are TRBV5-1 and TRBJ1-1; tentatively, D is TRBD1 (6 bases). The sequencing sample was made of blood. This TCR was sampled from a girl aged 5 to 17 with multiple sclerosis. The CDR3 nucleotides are TGCGCCAGCAGCCCCCGCAGGGGGAACACTGAAGCTTTCTTT. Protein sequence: CASSPRRGNTEAFF.